This entry is about one T cell receptor beta chain. This entry comes from a study of blood T cell repertoires in COVID-19. Across the study: Sources were T cells, B-cell-depleted T cells, or PBMCs; the material itself was cDNA or gDNA.

TCRdb's copy holds only in-frame clones and misses some; the assay was immunoSEQ multiplex PCR. This table holds approximately 200,000 clones, roughly four fifths found once. The length of the CDR3 is 13 residues. From germline, CDR1 is SNHLY and CDR2 FYNNEI. V lost 2 bases and J 8 bases, leaving 12 bases between the germline ends. Participant age was roughly 18 to 90 years, and participants resided in about two dozen US areas. The receptor was isolated from a man aged 60 to 69 who had recovered from COVID-19. The rearrangement uses TRBV2 and TRBJ1-2, with a possible D match to TRBD1 (5 bases). The specimen sequenced was PBMCs or T cells enriched from blood (not recorded which). The CDR3 protein is CASSERGQGGYTF. In nucleotides, the CDR3 is TGTGCCAGCAGTGAAAGGGGCCAAGGAGGCTACACCTTC.